One sample yielded the 11 T cell receptor beta chains listed below, sequenced in a study of a mutant IDH1 vaccine in newly diagnosed glioma. Sequenced by immunoSEQ multiplex PCR; TCRdb stores in-frame clones only, minus some. The sample records fewer than 70,000 clones, around 91% being singletons. Sample time point: week 11, during vaccination. In the vaccine, a single dose held 300 ug of the mutant IDH1 20-mer peptide, along with topical imiquimod. Their target antigens are unknown. This specimen consisted of PBMCs, obtained from a glioma patient whose treatment included an IDH1 peptide vaccine. Receptors originate from a middle-aged man with glioma.

The chain carries TRBV6-1 and TRBJ1-5; D is unclear. The germline V gene encodes CDR1 MNHNS and CDR2 SASEGT. The CDR3 sequence is 14 residues long. V was pared by 2 bases and J by 3 bases, with 8 bases between. In nucleotides, the CDR3 is TGTGCCAGCAGTGAATGGGGAATCAATCAGCCCCAGCATTTT. Translation: CASSEWGINQPQHF.

The rearrangement uses TRBV9 and TRBJ2-2; TRBD2 agrees at 10 bases. This CDR3 region has 17 residues. Germline values: CDR1 SGDLS, CDR2 YYNGEE. The junction had 7 bases not matched to a gene; V was cut back by 0 bases and J by 5 bases. The DNA of the CDR3 is TGTGCCAGCAGCGTAGAGCCTAGCGGGAGTGTTACCGGGGAGCTGTTTTTT. It specifies CASSVEPSGSVTGELFF.

The sample holds one count of this clone. This chain connects TRBV5-1 to TRBJ1-1; TRBD1 matches 8 bases. The CDR3 extends over 14 amino acids. J gave up 4 bases and V 6 bases, and 8 bases lay outside the gene matches. Germline lookup yields CDR1 SGHRS and CDR2 YFSETQ. The CDR3 DNA reads TGCGCCAGCAAGGAAGGCAGGGGGCCCACTGAAGCTTTCTTT. As protein: CASKEGRGPTEAFF.

The CDR3 coding sequence is TGTGCCAGCTCACCATTAGCGGGGAACAATGAGCAGTTCTTC. Amino acids: CASSPLAGNNEQFF. The chain couples TRBV18 to TRBJ2-1; 8 positions match TRBD2. The CDR3 is 14 residues long. Germline values: CDR1 KGHSH, CDR2 LQKENI. With V trimmed by 2 bases and J by 5 bases, 2 bases remained unmatched.

In its sample, this clone was seen once. This chain uses TRBV14 with TRBJ1-1; D gene uncertain. The CDR3 runs to 13 residues. Germline CDR1 SGHDN, CDR2 FVKESK. V lost 1 base, J lost 6 bases, and 9 bases lay in between. CDR3 loop: CASSQVPGSEAFF. DNA of the CDR3: TGTGCCAGCAGCCAAGTCCCAGGATCTGAAGCTTTCTTT.

This chain joins TRBV5-4 and TRBJ2-3; D gene unclear. Trimming removed 5 bases at V and 4 bases at J, with 11 bases between. The length of the CDR3 is 13 residues. The germline V gene encodes CDR1 SGHNT and CDR2 YYREEE (reference sequence). CDR3 nucleotides: TGTGCCAGCAGGGCTCCTTCGGCAGATACGCAGTATTTT. It specifies CASRAPSADTQYF.

The chain has TRBV6-1 and TRBJ2-7; D might be TRBD2 (5 bases). The CDR3 runs to 12 residues. In germline, CDR1 is MNHNS, CDR2 SASEGT. V gave up 8 bases and J gave up 2 bases, with 10 bases separating them. In DNA form, the CDR3 reads TGTGCCAGCCGCCCGGGGACCTACGAGCAGTACTTC. The encoded protein is CASRPGTYEQYF.

The chain joins TRBV5-1 to TRBJ1-2; no clear D. CDR3 length equals 13 residues. V gave up 2 bases and J gave up 1 base, with 6 bases separating them. CDR1 SGHRS and CDR2 YFSETQ come from the germline V gene. The CDR3 reads CASSFTDNYGYTF. The CDR3 nucleotides read TGCGCCAGCAGCTTCACCGATAACTATGGCTACACCTTC.

This rearrangement joins TRBV6-6 to TRBJ2-3, with TRBD1 identical over 12 bases. Per germline, CDR1 MNHNY and CDR2 SVGAGI (reference sequence). The trim removed 2 bases at V and 7 bases at J, leaving 7 bases unmatched. The CDR3 spans 16 residues. Written as DNA, the CDR3 is TGTGCCAGCAGTTACCTCACCGGGACAGGGGGCAATACGCAGTATTTT. As protein: CASSYLTGTGGNTQYF.

V gene TRBV7-2 combines with J gene TRBJ2-5; D unresolved. Germline CDR1 reads SGHTA; CDR2 reads FQGNSA. CDR3 length: 12 amino acids. V gave up 3 bases and J gave up 5 bases, with 7 bases separating them. CDR3 coding DNA: TGTGCCAGCAGCTTCCCGATGGAGACCCAGTACTTC. Translating it yields CASSFPMETQYF.

The chain uses TRBV6-4 and TRBJ2-3, with D tentatively TRBD2 (6 bases). The CDR3 has 13 residues. V was clipped by 4 bases and J by 1 base, with 6 bases between them. Germline loops: CDR1 MRHNA, CDR2 SNTAGT. The CDR3 reads CASSAGGTDTQYF. CDR3 nucleotide sequence: TGTGCCAGCAGTGCGGGGGGCACAGATACGCAGTATTTT.